The T cell receptor beta chain described here comes from a study of shared clonotypes between healthy human individuals. The study's findings and limits: The genetic and exposure-history diversity represented was limited by few donors. Naive subsets generally exceeded memory subsets in estimated richness. It was observed that approximately 5% of naive CD4 clonotypes were shared across several donors.

On this clone: Its antigen is unknown.

Deep-level settings were used for running the assay. The data were produced by immunoSEQ multiplex PCR, yet TCRdb's version contains in-frame clones alone and is incomplete. In the table there are 1.4 million to 1.5 million clones, around 97% of which are singletons. The V gene lost 4 bases and the J gene lost 5 bases, with 18 bases spanning the gap. CDR3 length equals 15 residues. CDR1 is ENHRY and CDR2 is SYGVKD in the germline V gene. The TCR originated in a man aged 25-45 years in good health. The sequenced sample consisted of naive CD4+ T cells sorted from blood. Subset meaning: CD45RA+ positively selected. The chain links TRBV10-3 to TRBJ2-7, with D uncertain. CDR3 nucleotides: TGTGCCATCAGTGGTGGGCGTTTTGCACCCGACGAGCAGTACTTC. It yields the protein CAISGGRFAPDEQYF.